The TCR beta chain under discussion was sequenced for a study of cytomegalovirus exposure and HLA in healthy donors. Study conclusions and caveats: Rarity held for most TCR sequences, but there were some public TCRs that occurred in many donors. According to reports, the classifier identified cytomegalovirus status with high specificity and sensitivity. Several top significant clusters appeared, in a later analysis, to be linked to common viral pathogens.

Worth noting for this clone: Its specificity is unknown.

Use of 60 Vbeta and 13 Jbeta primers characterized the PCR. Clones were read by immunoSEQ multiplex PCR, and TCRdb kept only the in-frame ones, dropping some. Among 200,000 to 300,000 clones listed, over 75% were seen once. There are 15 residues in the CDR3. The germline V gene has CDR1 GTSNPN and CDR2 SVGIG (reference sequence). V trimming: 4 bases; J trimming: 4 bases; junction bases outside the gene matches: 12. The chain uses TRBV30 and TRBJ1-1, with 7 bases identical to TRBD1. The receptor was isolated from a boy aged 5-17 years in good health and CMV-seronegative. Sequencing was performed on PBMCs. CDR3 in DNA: TGTGCCTGGAATAGGGTACAGGGGCGACCCACTGAAGCTTTCTTT. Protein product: CAWNRVQGRPTEAFF.